A few counts support the clone carrying this T cell receptor beta chain. Distinct nucleotide sequences in the sample also encode this CDR3. Study processing details: Nucleated cell number was recorded as an estimate derived from reference gene primer amplification. Produced via immunoSEQ multiplex PCR; TCRdb's table is partial and in-frame only. V, J and clone size are taken as reported in that table, and D and trimming were inferred from the DNA itself. The top ten hold about 3.5% of the sample, which has around 150,000 clones, approximately 86% seen once. The germline CDR1 and CDR2 sequences are LNHDA and SQIVND (reference sequence). V lost 1 base, J lost 3 bases, and 1 base stayed unmatched. CDR3 length: 14 amino acids. The sample comes from a study of blood T cell repertoires in COVID-19. About the study: Samples representing acute and convalescent COVID-19 were sourced from the United States, Italy and Spain.

The chain uses TRBV19 and TRBJ2-7; TRBD2 matches 9 bases. This receptor was identified in a man between 65 and 85 years old with acute or convalescent COVID-19. Sample: peripheral blood. CDR3 bases: TGTGCCAGTAGTATAGGACTAGCGGTCTACGAGCAGTACTTC. It specifies CASSIGLAVYEQYF.